This T cell receptor (beta chain) came from a study of blood T cell repertoires in COVID-19. Original methodology: Scientists estimated how many nucleated cells there were by amplifying reference gene primers. Here immunoSEQ multiplex PCR was the method, and the copy in TCRdb shows in-frame clones only, minus some. Clone size and V and J calls were adopted from that table, with D and trimming inferred from the DNA. The sample has about 110,000 clones; 75% to 80% are singletons. This CDR3 contains 12 residues. Trimming left V 5 bases short and J 6 bases short, with 9 bases between. Germline V gene sequence: CDR1 KGHSH, CDR2 LQKENI. This clone was counted a single time.

This receptor was obtained from a woman aged 80 or older with active or convalescent COVID-19. The J gene is TRBJ2-3, the V gene TRBV18, with D tentatively TRBD2 (6 bases). Sequencing input: peripheral blood. The CDR3 loop is CASSTRGDTQYF. The CDR3 coding sequence is TGTGCCAGCTCAACCCGGGGGGATACGCAGTATTTT.